Listed here is a single T cell receptor (beta chain). The CDR3 is 13 residues long. Trimming left V 2 bases short and J 2 bases short, with 6 bases between. The V gene's germline CDR1 is MNHEY and CDR2 SVGEGT. The assay was immunoSEQ multiplex PCR, and TCRdb's table has in-frame clones only and misses some. Among roughly 70,000 clones listed, about 83% were seen once. The sample is drawn from a study of blood T cell repertoires in COVID-19. In the study overall: COVID-19 samples collected from the United States, Italy and Spain covered acute and convalescent phases. T cells, B-cell-depleted T cells, or PBMCs supplied cDNA or gDNA.

The chain has TRBV6-2 or TRBV6-3 and TRBJ1-1; maybe TRBD1 (5 bases). This receptor was obtained from a woman aged 80 or over with acute or convalescent COVID-19. Sequenced: peripheral blood. CDR3 bases: TGTGCCAGCAGTTACAGGGGCAACACTGAAGCTTTCTTT. Encoded protein: CASSYRGNTEAFF.